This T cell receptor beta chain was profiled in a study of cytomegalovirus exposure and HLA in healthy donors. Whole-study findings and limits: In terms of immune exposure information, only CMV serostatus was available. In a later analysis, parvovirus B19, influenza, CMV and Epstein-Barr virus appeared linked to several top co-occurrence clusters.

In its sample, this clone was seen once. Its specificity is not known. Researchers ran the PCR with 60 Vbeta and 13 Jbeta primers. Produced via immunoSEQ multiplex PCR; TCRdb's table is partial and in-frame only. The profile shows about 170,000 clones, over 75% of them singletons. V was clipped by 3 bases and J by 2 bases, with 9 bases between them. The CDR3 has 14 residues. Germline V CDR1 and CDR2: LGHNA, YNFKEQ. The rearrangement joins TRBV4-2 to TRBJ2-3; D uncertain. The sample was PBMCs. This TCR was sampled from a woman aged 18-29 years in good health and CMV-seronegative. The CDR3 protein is CASSQAGNTDTQYF. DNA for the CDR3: TGTGCCAGCAGCCAGGCAGGAAACACAGATACGCAGTATTTT.